This T cell receptor beta chain derives from a study of blood T cells in healthy people across ages. The overall study: Template switching recovered approximately one barcoded beta molecule for every two T cells.

In terms of origin and age, donors were healthy Caucasian individuals from Russia aged roughly 6 to 95. A second PCR of about 6 to 12 cycles used a sample-barcoded 5' primer and a J-beta primer mix. MiXCR was run by TCRdb on the 5' RACE reads, yielding one entry per CDR3 protein. The table includes about a million distinct CDR3 sequences, around 48% detected once. The TCR sequence derives from a man aged 25 to 40 in good health. Sequenced sample: blood.

The CDR3 loop is CASKPQGRRGEDTQYF. The CDR3 DNA reads as TGTGCCAGCAAGCCACAGGGGCGCAGGGGGGAAGATACGCAGTATTTT. The V and J genes are TRBV6-2 or TRBV6-3 and TRBJ2-3; a weak D match, TRBD1 (7 bases). Trimming removed 7 bases at V and 5 bases at J, with 22 bases between. CDR3 size: 16 residues. Germline V CDR1 and CDR2: MNHEY, SVGEGT.